The 6 T cell receptor beta chains listed next were all sequenced from one sample in a study of high-grade serous ovarian cancer treatment subgroups. Tumor samples were obtained before definitive surgery or chemotherapy. Assay: immunoSEQ multiplex PCR; the TCRdb copy retains only in-frame clones and omits some. The data show a few thousand clones, roughly three quarters seen once. Material for sequencing was tumor tissue. The receptors come from a human donor with high-grade serous ovarian cancer.

CDR3 sequence (DNA): TGCAGCGTTGCTCACCAAGAGACCCAGTACTTC. Residues: CSVAHQETQYF. The V call is TRBV29-1, the J call TRBJ2-5; D remains ambiguous. The CDR3 totals 11 residues. V lost 4 bases and J lost 0, with 3 bases in between. Germline values: CDR1 SQVTM, CDR2 ANQGSEA.

The table lists this clone with a few counts. V is TRBV10-3 and J is TRBJ1-2; perhaps TRBD1 as D (5 bases). This CDR3 has 16 residues. Trimming took off 3 bases at V and 0 bases at J, with 14 bases between the two ends. Germline values: CDR1 ENHRY, CDR2 SYGVKD. CDR3 sequence: CAISESGRITNYGYTF. The CDR3 nucleotides are TGTGCCATCAGTGAATCAGGGAGGATAACTAACTATGGCTACACCTTC.

V usage is TRBV4-3 and J usage is TRBJ1-6; a weak D match, TRBD1 (5 bases). Germline assignment: CDR1 LGHNA and CDR2 YSLEER. The germline V and J ends were trimmed by 0 bases and 9 bases, with 15 bases remaining between them. CDR3 length: 16 amino acids. The CDR3 region has the DNA TGCGCCAGCAGCCAAGATTTGGCAACTCAGGGTTCACCCCTCCACTTT. It encodes CASSQDLATQGSPLHF.

Only one count was recorded for this clone. The V and J genes are TRBV11-1 and TRBJ2-7; 8 bases match TRBD1. Germline V gene data show CDR1 as SGHAT and CDR2 as FQDESV (reference sequence). The CDR3 consists of 13 residues. Trimming cost V 4 bases and J 3 bases; bases outside gene matches: 2. This CDR3 reads CASSSGQGYEQYF. The CDR3 DNA is TGTGCCAGCAGCTCAGGACAGGGCTACGAGCAGTACTTC.

The rearrangement links TRBV29-1 to TRBJ1-1; D uncertain. The CDR3 sequence is 13 residues long. V was cut by 3 bases and J by 1 base, with 9 bases left in between. Per germline, CDR1 SQVTM and CDR2 ANQGSEA. CDR3 in amino acids: CSVDTGQNTEAFF. CDR3 DNA sequence: TGCAGCGTTGATACCGGGCAGAACACTGAAGCTTTCTTT. The full variable domain, rest sourced from reference TRBV29-1 and TRBJ1-1, is SAVISQKPSRDICQRGTSLTIQCQVDSQVTMMFWYRQQPGQSLTLIATANQGSEATYESGFVIDKFPISRPNLTFSTLTVSNMSPEDSSIYLCSVDTGQNTEAFFGQGTRLTVV.

The rearrangement joins TRBV5-4 to TRBJ1-6; D might be TRBD1 (5 bases). V lost 0 bases and J 10 bases, leaving 14 bases between the germline ends. The CDR3 is 15 amino acids. CDR1 and CDR2 from the germline V gene are SGHNT and YYREEE (reference sequence). The CDR3 reads CASSLGAGPSSPLHF. In nucleotides, the CDR3 is TGTGCCAGCAGCTTGGGGGCAGGGCCCTCCTCACCCCTCCACTTT.